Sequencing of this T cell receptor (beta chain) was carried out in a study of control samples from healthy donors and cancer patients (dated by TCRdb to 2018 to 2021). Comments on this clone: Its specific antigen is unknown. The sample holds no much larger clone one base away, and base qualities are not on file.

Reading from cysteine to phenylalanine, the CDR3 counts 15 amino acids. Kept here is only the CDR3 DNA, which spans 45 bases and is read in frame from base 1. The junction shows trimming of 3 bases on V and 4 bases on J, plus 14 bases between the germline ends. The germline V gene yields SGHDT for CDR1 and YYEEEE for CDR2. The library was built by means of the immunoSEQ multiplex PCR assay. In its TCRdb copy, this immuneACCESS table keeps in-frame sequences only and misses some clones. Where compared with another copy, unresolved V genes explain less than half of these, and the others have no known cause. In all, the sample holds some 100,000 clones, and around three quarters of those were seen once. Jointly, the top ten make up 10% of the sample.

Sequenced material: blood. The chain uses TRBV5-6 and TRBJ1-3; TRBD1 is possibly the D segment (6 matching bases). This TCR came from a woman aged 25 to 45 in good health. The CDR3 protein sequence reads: CASSSVEGDGNTIYF. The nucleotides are TGTGCCAGCAGCTCCGTGGAGGGGGACGGAAACACCATATATTTT.